This T cell receptor (beta chain) was recorded in a study of cytomegalovirus exposure and HLA in healthy donors. Whole-study findings and limits: DRB1 showed the most TCR associations and HLA-C the fewest in a later analysis, as rates varied by HLA locus. The productive fraction for most TCR beta V segments was about 87% or about 30% in an earlier analysis. Reported results showed that the classifier diagnosed cytomegalovirus status with high specificity and sensitivity.

A multiplex PCR was run with 60 Vbeta primers and 13 Jbeta primers. As processed by the authors: In a later analysis, the count reached roughly 80 million unique TCR beta chains, with about 10 million shared. The assay was immunoSEQ multiplex PCR, and TCRdb's table has in-frame clones only and misses some. The DNA gave D and trimming, while V, J and clone size come from that table. This table holds approximately 140,000 clones, 70% to 85% found once. In regard to this clone: What it binds is not known.

Germline V lookup: CDR1 SGHRS, CDR2 YFSETQ. CDR3 size: 16 residues. Trimming took off 3 bases at V and 4 bases at J, with 16 bases between the two ends. The sequence was obtained from a woman in her sixties or seventies in good health and CMV-seropositive. This chain links TRBV5-1 with TRBJ1-4; TRBD1 might be the D (6 bases). The sequenced sample consisted of PBMCs. The CDR3 sequence: CASSSGSGRGNEKLFF. The CDR3 bases are TGCGCCAGCAGCTCCGGGTCGGGCAGGGGTAATGAAAAACTGTTTTTT.